The 31 T cell receptor beta chains in this list originate from one sample, sequenced in a study of blood T cell repertoires in COVID-19. Sequencing was performed with immunoSEQ multiplex PCR; in TCRdb, only in-frame clones are kept and a portion is missing. The sample has around 300,000 clones; less than 90% are singletons. Material: PBMCs or T cells enriched from blood (not recorded which). The source of these receptors is a woman between 50 and 59 years old who had recovered from COVID-19.

The genes are TRBV5-1 and TRBJ2-7; the D gene is possibly TRBD1 (6 bases). The CDR3 is 15 residues long. Looked up from germline, CDR1 is SGHRS and CDR2 is YFSETQ. The V end was cut by 5 bases, the J end by 0 bases, with 15 bases between. CDR3 coding DNA: TGCGCCAGCAGGTACAGACAGGAAAGCTCCTACGAGCAGTACTTC. This translates into CASRYRQESSYEQYF.

CDR3 sequence reads: CSLFSGNYNEQFF. As DNA, the CDR3 is TGCAGCTTATTTAGCGGGAACTACAATGAGCAGTTCTTC. The chain joins TRBV29-1 to TRBJ2-1; TRBD2 matches 8 bases. Germline CDR1 reads SQVTM; CDR2 reads ANQGSEA. The CDR3 is 13 residues long. J lost 3 bases, V lost 8 bases, and 6 bases had no gene match.

This rearrangement joins TRBV5-5 to TRBJ1-2, with TRBD1 matching 8 bases. Germline V gives CDR1 SGHKS, CDR2 YYEKEE (reference sequence). The V segment lost 3 bases and the J segment 4 bases; nucleotides outside the gene matches: 8. This CDR3 has 15 amino acids. In DNA, the CDR3 is TGTGCCAGCAGCTGGGCGGGACAGGCACTCTATGGCTACACCTTC. It specifies CASSWAGQALYGYTF.

The chain has TRBV4-1 and TRBJ2-5, with 16 bases aligning to TRBD2. The V gene end was trimmed by 3 bases and the J gene end by 5 bases; junction bases not matched to a gene: 3. Germline V gene lookup returns CDR1 MGHRA and CDR2 YSYEKL. This CDR3 has 16 amino acids. In DNA, the CDR3 is TGCGCCAGCAGCCAGGGACTAGCGGGAGGGCGGGAGACCCAGTACTTC. This translates into CASSQGLAGGRETQYF.

V is TRBV5-4 and J is TRBJ2-7; TRBD2 matches at 11 bases. The CDR3 is 15 amino acids. The ends lost 5 bases at V and 0 bases at J; junction bases unmatched: 4. CDR1 is SGHNT, CDR2 YYREEE, per germline (reference sequence). This CDR3 reads CASSQGLADSYEQYF. CDR3 in DNA: TGTGCCAGCAGTCAGGGACTAGCGGACTCCTACGAGCAGTACTTC.

J is TRBJ1-2 and V is TRBV30; a possible D gene is TRBD1 (5 bases). Looked up from germline, CDR1 is GTSNPN and CDR2 is SVGIG (reference sequence). The CDR3 is 14 amino acids. Deletions cut 3 bases from V and 0 bases from J, with 11 bases between. CDR3 DNA sequence: TGTGCCTGGAGATTGGGACTGACTAACTATGGCTACACCTTC. This sequence encodes CAWRLGLTNYGYTF.

The J gene is TRBJ1-3, the V gene TRBV20-1; D may be TRBD1 (6 bases). Trimming cost V 3 bases and J 0 bases, with 15 bases left between them. Germline CDR1 reads DFQATT; CDR2 reads SNEGSKA (reference sequence). The CDR3 is 16 amino acids. Here the CDR3 DNA reads TGCAGTGCTAGTGGTCCCCGGGACATCTCTGGAAACACCATATATTTT. Translating gives CSASGPRDISGNTIYF.

The gene calls are TRBV28 and TRBJ1-2; unclear D gene. This CDR3 spans 13 amino acids. In germline, CDR1 is MDHEN, CDR2 SYDVKM. V shed 3 bases and J shed 7 bases, with 12 bases lying between them. CDR3 sequence reads: CASSFGVDGGYTF. CDR3 nucleotide sequence: TGTGCCAGCAGTTTCGGGGTGGATGGTGGCTACACCTTC.

The genes are TRBV30 and TRBJ2-7; D is ambiguous. Looked up from germline, CDR1 is GTSNPN and CDR2 is SVGIG (reference sequence). V gave up 0 bases and J gave up 3 bases, with 12 bases separating them. This CDR3 contains 14 residues. This CDR3 reads CAWSVRLVSYEQYF. DNA for the CDR3: TGTGCCTGGAGTGTTAGGCTAGTTAGCTACGAGCAGTACTTC.

The gene calls are TRBV20-1 and TRBJ1-3; D remains unclear. The V and J ends lost 3 bases and 5 bases respectively, with 8 bases between them. CDR3 size: 12 residues. Per the germline V gene, CDR1 is DFQATT and CDR2 is SNEGSKA (reference sequence). In DNA form, the CDR3 reads TGCAGTGCTAGTACGGGGAGAAACACCATATATTTT. This encodes CSASTGRNTIYF.

The chain uses TRBV19 and TRBJ1-4; D remains unclear. Germline CDR1 reads LNHDA; CDR2 reads SQIVND (reference sequence). The CDR3 totals 14 residues. V lost 5 bases and J lost 4, with 11 bases in between. The CDR3: CASSPRESNEKLFF. CDR3 in DNA: TGTGCCAGTAGTCCCCGGGAGAGTAATGAAAAACTGTTTTTT.

This rearrangement joins TRBV25-1 to TRBJ2-7, with 9 bases fitting TRBD1. CDR3 size: 14 residues. Germline V CDR1 and CDR2: MGHDK, SYGVNS. After removal of 5 bases from V and 5 bases from J, the junction contained 7 bases not matched to a gene. Here the CDR3 DNA reads TGTGCCAGCAGTCCGGGACAGGGAAGGGACGAGCAGTACTTC. This sequence encodes CASSPGQGRDEQYF.

This rearrangement joins TRBV28 to TRBJ2-5, with D possibly matching TRBD1 (6 bases). This CDR3 is built from 15 residues. V shed 5 bases and J shed 2 bases, with 15 bases lying between them. Looked up from germline, CDR1 is MDHEN and CDR2 is SYDVKM. The CDR3: CASSHTGLGQETQYF. The CDR3 DNA is TGTGCCAGCAGTCATACAGGGTTGGGGCAAGAGACCCAGTACTTC. The whole variable domain, filled in from reference TRBV28 and TRBJ2-5, reads DVKVTQSSRYLVKRTGEKVFLECVQDMDHENMFWYRQDPGLGLRLIYFSYDVKMKEKGDIPEGYSVSREKKERFSLILESASTNQTSMYLCASSHTGLGQETQYFGPGTRLLVL.

The genes are TRBV7-2 and TRBJ2-2; TRBD1 is a possible D gene (5 bases). V was pared by 1 base and J by 6 bases, with 9 bases between. Germline loops: CDR1 SGHTA, CDR2 FQGNSA. The CDR3 is 14 amino acids. This CDR3 reads CASSLEGFAGELFF. The CDR3 DNA sequence: TGTGCCAGCAGCTTAGAGGGGTTCGCCGGGGAGCTGTTTTTT.

J is TRBJ2-7 and V is TRBV18; the D gene is possibly TRBD1 (6 bases). The V end was cut by 6 bases, the J end by 0 bases, with 21 bases between. Germline CDR1 reads KGHSH; CDR2 reads LQKENI. The CDR3 runs to 17 residues. Here the CDR3 DNA reads TGTGCCAGCTCCCGAAACACCCCTGGGGGCCCCTCCTACGAGCAGTACTTC. As protein: CASSRNTPGGPSYEQYF.

CDR3 coding DNA: TGTGCCAGCAGACGACAGGGGGCGAGTGGGAATAGCAATCAGCCCCAGCATTTT. Translation: CASRRQGASGNSNQPQHF. V is TRBV27 and J is TRBJ1-5; 10 nucleotides agree with TRBD1. Germline CDR1 reads MNHEY; CDR2 reads SMNVEV (reference sequence). V gave up 6 bases and J gave up 0 bases; unmatched junction bases: 11. This CDR3 comprises 18 residues.

The CDR3 reads CASSVQGLRALHQFF. In nucleotides, the CDR3 is TGTGCCAGCAGCGTGCAGGGACTCCGGGCGTTACACCAGTTCTTC. V is TRBV5-4 and J is TRBJ2-1; D possibly corresponds to TRBD2 (6 bases). V was shortened by 4 bases and J by 13 bases, with 24 bases between the two germline ends. This CDR3 spans 15 amino acids. CDR1 is SGHNT and CDR2 is YYREEE in the germline V gene (reference sequence).

V gene TRBV5-4 combines with J gene TRBJ1-6, with a tentative D call TRBD1 (5 bases). The V and J ends lost 4 bases and 5 bases respectively, with 13 bases between them. CDR3 size: 15 residues. Per germline, CDR1 SGHNT and CDR2 YYREEE (reference sequence). The CDR3 nucleotides read TGTGCCAGCAGCCGACTCGACAGAAATAATTCACCCCTCCACTTT. Translating gives CASSRLDRNNSPLHF.

V usage is TRBV6-2 or TRBV6-3 and J usage is TRBJ2-3, with 15 bases that match TRBD2. From germline, CDR1 is MNHEY and CDR2 SVGEGT. The CDR3 sequence is 17 residues long. J was trimmed by 5 bases and V by 5 bases; bases with no gene match: 8. In nucleotides, the CDR3 is TGTGCCAGCAGTCTAGGACTAGCGGGAGGGCCTGAAGATACGCAGTATTTT. It specifies CASSLGLAGGPEDTQYF.

This chain connects TRBV27 to TRBJ2-7, with D perhaps TRBD1 (9 bases). In germline, CDR1 is MNHEY, CDR2 SMNVEV (reference sequence). This CDR3 contains 18 residues. The V end lost 1 base, the J end lost 2 bases, and 21 bases lay between the germline ends. CDR3 sequence reads: CASSLLRTGAGGPYEQYF. CDR3 sequence (DNA): TGTGCCAGCAGTTTATTACGGACAGGGGCGGGGGGACCCTACGAGCAGTACTTC.

As concerns this clone: Other nucleotide sequences in the sample specify the same CDR3. The chain recombines TRBV19 with TRBJ1-5; 12 bases agree with TRBD1. The CDR3 covers 14 residues. V was clipped by 3 bases and J by 7 bases; unmatched bases: 1. The germline V gene has CDR1 LNHDA and CDR2 SQIVND (reference sequence). CDR3 region: CASSIGTGGQPQHF. In DNA, the CDR3 is TGTGCCAGTAGTATTGGGACAGGGGGCCAGCCCCAGCATTTT.

The rearrangement uses TRBV5-5 and TRBJ1-6; 7 nucleotides agree with TRBD1. Germline V gene sequence: CDR1 SGHKS, CDR2 YYEKEE (reference sequence). V shed 4 bases and J 6 bases; nucleotides not matched to a gene: 10. This CDR3 spans 16 amino acids. The CDR3: CASSPGQDFFNSPLHF. CDR3 in DNA: TGTGCCAGCAGCCCCGGACAGGACTTCTTTAATTCACCCCTCCACTTT.

This clone has only a few counts. V gene TRBV4-1 combines with J gene TRBJ2-2; 9 nucleotides agree with TRBD1. The CDR3 has 17 amino acids. With V trimmed by 5 bases and J by 4 bases, 11 bases remained unmatched. CDR1 and CDR2 from the germline V gene are MGHRA and YSYEKL. This chain's CDR3 is CASSTRPGQGTTGELFF. DNA for the CDR3: TGCGCCAGCAGCACTCGCCCGGGACAGGGTACCACCGGGGAGCTGTTTTTT.

About this clone itself: Distinct nucleotide sequences in the sample also encode this CDR3. The chain joins TRBV5-1 to TRBJ1-5, with D uncertain. Trimming pared 0 bases from V and 2 bases from J, leaving 6 bases between. Germline CDR1 SGHRS, CDR2 YFSETQ. The CDR3 runs 14 residues. The CDR3 spells CASSLGGGNQPQHF. The CDR3 coding sequence is TGCGCCAGCAGCTTGGGCGGGGGCAATCAGCCCCAGCATTTT.

This chain joins TRBV19 and TRBJ2-7, with TRBD2 as a possible D gene (5 bases). Germline V gene lookup returns CDR1 LNHDA and CDR2 SQIVND (reference sequence). The V end was cut by 5 bases, the J end by 7 bases, with 15 bases between. The CDR3 is 13 amino acids. The CDR3 protein is CASSSRGNGEQYF. DNA for the CDR3: TGTGCCAGTAGTTCCCGGGGAAATGGAGAGCAGTACTTC.

This chain joins TRBV13 and TRBJ2-6; D is possibly TRBD1 (5 bases). The CDR3 sequence is 16 residues long. CDR1 is PRHDT, CDR2 FYEKMQ, per germline (reference sequence). Trimming removed 3 bases from V and 0 bases from J, with 9 bases in between. The CDR3 protein is CASSFTGTSGANVLTF. DNA for the CDR3: TGTGCCAGCAGCTTCACAGGCACCTCTGGGGCCAACGTCCTGACTTTC.

The chain uses TRBV7-2 and TRBJ2-7; TRBD2 agrees at 12 bases. The germline gives CDR1 SGHTA, CDR2 FQGNSA. Trimming removed 4 bases from V and 3 bases from J; junction bases left unmatched: 7. The CDR3 has 16 residues. This CDR3 is CASSSPTSGSFYEQYF. CDR3 DNA: TGTGCCAGCAGCTCCCCGACTAGCGGGAGTTTCTACGAGCAGTACTTC.

The chain combines TRBV6-5 with TRBJ1-4, with TRBD1 identical over 7 bases. The junction had 5 bases not matched to a gene; V was cut back by 5 bases and J by 2 bases. CDR1 and CDR2 (germline): MNHEY, SVGAGI. CDR3 length: 15 amino acids. CDR3 in DNA: TGTGCCAGCAGTAGGTCAGGGGGGACTAATGAAAAACTGTTTTTT. Amino acids: CASSRSGGTNEKLFF.

The sample holds one count of this clone. CDR3 residues: CASSEPGGNNQPQHF. The CDR3 DNA reads TGTGCCAGCAGTGAACCAGGGGGTAACAATCAGCCCCAGCATTTT. The chain recombines TRBV28 with TRBJ1-5; 7 bases align to TRBD1. Germline trimming cut 5 bases from V and 3 bases from J; bases unmatched to any gene: 7. Per the germline V gene, CDR1 is MDHEN and CDR2 is SYDVKM. The CDR3 sequence is 15 residues long.

V and J are TRBV5-1 and TRBJ2-5; 8 bases align to TRBD1. The CDR3 consists of 14 residues. V was pared by 1 base and J by 5 bases, with 4 bases of the junction left unmatched. Per germline, CDR1 SGHRS and CDR2 YFSETQ. The CDR3 spells CASSLSTGDETQYF. CDR3 coding DNA: TGCGCCAGCAGCTTGTCGACAGGGGATGAGACCCAGTACTTC.

This chain connects TRBV3-1 (or the pseudogene TRBV3-2) to TRBJ1-4; 9 bases map to TRBD1. CDR1 and CDR2 (germline): LGHDT, YNNKEL (reference sequence). This CDR3 is built from 15 residues. J gave up 7 bases and V 4 bases, and 7 bases lay outside the gene matches. DNA for the CDR3: TGTGCCAGCAGCCGCGGGACAGGGTGGTTTGAAAAACTGTTTTTT. Translation: CASSRGTGWFEKLFF.